The subject of this entry is one T cell receptor (beta chain). Its antigen has not been determined. It has no much larger one-base neighbor in the sample; base qualities were not kept. Ophthalmopathy patients were characterized by moderately to severely active disease, a Clinical Activity Score of at least 3, a NOSPECS grade of at least 4, and a disease duration under 3 months. Patients were excluded if they had other autoimmune diseases, uncontrolled infections, pregnancy or lactation. Clinical symptoms, serum thyroxine, TRAb, thyroid ultrasound and orbital computed tomography formed the basis of the diagnosis. Using Ficoll-Paque density gradient centrifugation, PBMCs were isolated from about 9.4 ml of fresh peripheral blood. Total RNA was extracted with Trizol reagent and quality-checked on an Agilent 2100 Bioanalyzer. TCR beta CDR3 regions were amplified from RNA transcripts for repertoire sequencing. The first round of RT-PCR was done with HTBI primers and the Qiagen OneStep RT-PCR kit, and was followed by a second round of multiplex PCR, then size selection and purification. The libraries underwent paired-end sequencing with 100 bp reads on an Illumina HiSeq2000. On the study's bioinformatics: Reads were processed with SOAPnuke, discarding reads with adapters, uncalled bases, mean Phred below 15, or no exact constant-primer or identifier match. COPE v1.2.5 was used to merge the high-quality paired reads. Unique nucleotide sequences were defined as clonotypes and aligned to IMGT TRB V, D and J references using MiTCR v1.1. Only V-J combinations with frequency above 0.0001 were analysed, covering 98% to 99.2% of repertoires. For each V-J combination, a TCR clonal expansion and chaos score was defined as F50 clonal expansion divided by the chaos observed in the TCRdist matrix. Welch's t-statistics and random forest were used to reduce features to over ten V-J combinations, which were fed into a naive Bayes classifier. The Morisita-Horn index was used to measure how similar the thyroid and blood repertoires were. TCRdb redid the processing of the public reads, applying fastp at Q25 and MiXCR, and retained in-frame beta chains. CDR3 protein sequences are deduplicated, and each keeps its most common genes and DNA. In this record, the V and J calls reflect TCRdb's handling and not the investigators' own analysis. The sample table holds 200,000 to 300,000 distinct CDR3 sequences, of which around 42% were seen once. The leading ten clones occupy more than 45% of the sample.

These data are taken from a study of Graves' ophthalmopathy and Graves' hyperthyroidism (dated by TCRdb to the late 2010s). About the study as a whole: Peripheral blood was collected at initial diagnosis, prior to any treatment. The study used TCR beta repertoire signatures to distinguish Graves' ophthalmopathy from Graves' hyperthyroidism and to predict progression to ophthalmopathy. In total, around 140 blood samples were TCR-sequenced: under 45 ophthalmopathy, under 80 hyperthyroidism and approximately 17 hyperthyroidism-to-ophthalmopathy patients. To explore V-J signatures distinguishing ophthalmopathy from hyperthyroidism, a discovery set of roughly 98 patients (roughly 44 ophthalmopathy, around 55 stable hyperthyroidism) was enrolled. An independent validation cohort was composed of around 19 hyperthyroidism patients and 15 to 17 patients who later progressed from hyperthyroidism to ophthalmopathy. T-cell repertoires of thyroid tissue and blood were compared in over 5 hyperthyroidism patients. Following sampling, methimazole starting at 30 mg daily was administered to hyperthyroidism patients, and high-dose intravenous methylprednisolone was administered to ophthalmopathy patients. Broader findings and caveats from the paper: In validation, the model predicted ophthalmopathy progression with about 64% sensitivity and about 73% specificity; 12 predicted patients were CT-confirmed with GO in a median of approximately 6.5 months. In cross-validation, the 13-signature model distinguished ophthalmopathy from stable hyperthyroidism with approximately 90% sensitivity and around 83% specificity, while in the test set the corresponding values were about 80% and 75%. Most expanded thyroid clonotypes with frequency above 0.001 were also detected in blood, suggesting blood repertoires may reflect the thyroid immune response. Sample size was not statistically predetermined, and group allocation was not concealed from the investigators.

V is shortened by 6 bases, J by 2 bases, and the region joining them spans 11 bases. Looking up the germline V gene yields CDR1 SNHLY and CDR2 FYNNEI. Reading from cysteine to phenylalanine, the CDR3 counts 14 amino acids. Here the CDR3 DNA is all that survives: 42 bases in frame from base 1. The sequence was collected from an adult man with Graves' ophthalmopathy. The rearranged segments are TRBV2 and TRBJ1-3; the best D guess is TRBD1, with 6 bases matching. The specimen sequenced was peripheral blood. The DNA sequence is given as TGTGCCAGCAGCCCGGACAGTGCTGGAAACACCATATATTTT. It translates as CASSPDSAGNTIYF.